This T cell receptor (beta chain) was recovered during a study of OX40 agonist ivuxolimab in advanced cancers. The overall study: Patients assigned to dose escalation were diagnosed with hepatocellular carcinoma, melanoma, renal cell or head and neck cancer. Having had anti-PD-1, anti-PD-L1 or anti-CTLA-4 therapy before was allowed, and over 35% had some. General observations from the study: At 0.1 to 3.0 mg/kg, CD4+ and CD8+ blood T cells expanded clonally by week 6. Averaging showed that CD8+ T cells had more expanded clones than CD4+ did.

CDR3 length equals 13 residues. Per the germline V gene, CDR1 is LNHDA and CDR2 is SQIVND (reference sequence). V was clipped by 6 bases and J by 2 bases, with 9 bases between them. This table comes from immunoSEQ multiplex PCR, and its TCRdb copy is limited to in-frame clones, with some not included. The sample holds about 45,000 clones, 88% seen once. With respect to this clone: Antigen: not known.

Material: CD4+ or CD8+ T cells sorted from blood, obtained in a trial of the OX40 agonist ivuxolimab. The chain has TRBV19 and TRBJ2-3; tentatively, D is TRBD1 (5 bases). This clonotype originated in an adult with an advanced solid tumor such as melanoma, head and neck, liver or kidney cancer. CDR3 protein: CASSRTTTDTQYF. The CDR3 DNA follows: TGTGCCAGTAGCCGGACAACCACAGATACGCAGTATTTT.